This T cell receptor (beta chain) was found in a study of blood T cells in healthy people across ages. Study results and caveats: Diversity figures derived from one million T cells were judged to underestimate the true value. PBMCs that were unsorted prevented a conclusive naive versus antigen-experienced comparison. Long-lived and aged donors differed, with more naive CD4+ cells and higher diversity in the long-lived. Older age went with lower TCR beta diversity per million T cells, in a roughly linear way.

As regards this clonotype: Antigen: not known.

Alongside a J-beta primer mix, a sample-barcoded 5' primer served in a second PCR lasting roughly 6 to 11 cycles. MiXCR, applied by TCRdb to the 5' RACE reads, yields one record per CDR3 protein. The table records around 1,900,000 distinct CDR3 sequences, 30% to 40% of them present only once. Germline CDR1 and CDR2: KGHSH and LQKENI. CDR3 length: 14 amino acids. The V end lost 2 bases, the J end lost 4 bases, and 9 bases lay between the germline ends. Sequenced material: blood. The V call is TRBV18, the J call TRBJ1-5; D may be TRBD1 (5 bases). The receptor's source is a human donor in good health. CDR3 DNA sequence: TGTGCCAGCTCACCATGGGACGGAAATCAGCCCCAGCATTTT. This gives the protein CASSPWDGNQPQHF.